This TCR beta chain was found in a study of blood T cell repertoires in COVID-19 (TCRdb year 2020). Broadly, across the study: Samples from collaborators originated in the United States, Italy and Spain and spanned both the acute and convalescent phases of COVID-19. The material from the prospective study consisted of cDNA or gDNA derived from T cells, B-cell-depleted T cells, or PBMCs. Deeply sampled blood TCRbeta repertoires from subjects exposed to, actively infected with, or recovered from COVID-19 were included in the dataset. A freely available public database, intended as a resource for researchers studying the immune response to SARS-CoV-2, is where the repertoires were released. Samples were obtained from the ongoing ImmuneRACE study (first 160 participants) and from about 1,300 subjects provided by 6 global collaborators. The sample metadata nearly always contained a de-identified subject ID, COVID-19 status, age in years and sex. HLA class I and class II types, where available, came from metadata supplied by the sample provider rather than from assay-based typing.

The immunoSEQ Assay, a bias-controlled multiplex PCR, was used to amplify TCRbeta CDR3 regions from genomic DNA. Per the source publication's procedure: The number of nucleated cells in each sample was estimated from the amplification of reference gene primers within the assay. To quantify the absolute abundance of each unique TCRbeta CDR3 rearrangement, sequence reads were collapsed and filtered. For each sample, productive Simpson clonality was calculated as the square root of Simpson's diversity index across productive rearrangements. TCRdb mirrors the immuneACCESS table, restricted to in-frame sequences. Some clones are absent from its copies; in checked studies, under half trace to an unresolved V gene, and the reason for the others is unknown. V, J and clone size are taken as reported in that table, and D and trimming were inferred from the DNA itself. The sample table contains some 94,000 clones; only one count was recorded for about 70% of them. The ten largest account for approximately 23% of the sample.

The CDR3 holds 15 amino acids from the cysteine to the phenylalanine. Of the read, only the CDR3 DNA is kept; its 45 bases are in frame from base 1. The trim is 2 bases for V and 3 bases for J, with a gap of 13 bases between the germline ends. The germline V gene encodes CDR1 MNHEY and CDR2 SMNVEV (reference sequence). Study-level results and caveats: How much clinical and demographic metadata was included differed by source and by participant, and the metadata was provided uncurated.

Collaborating institutions collected whole blood in K2EDTA tubes following their own protocols. For TCRbeta analysis, collaborators shipped samples as frozen whole blood, isolated PBMCs, or DNA extracted from either of those sample types. This clone was counted many times. Its antigen remains unidentified. No much larger clonotype is one base removed from it; base qualities were not supplied. The sequencing input was peripheral blood. This TCR derives from an older woman in a cohort sampled during active or convalescent COVID-19. Rearrangement joined TRBV27 to TRBJ1-1; the D gene is perhaps TRBD1, from 5 matching bases. The CDR3 in this case is CASSLAGGVDTEAFF. The DNA reads as follows: TGTGCCAGCAGTTTAGCGGGGGGGGTTGACACTGAAGCTTTCTTT.